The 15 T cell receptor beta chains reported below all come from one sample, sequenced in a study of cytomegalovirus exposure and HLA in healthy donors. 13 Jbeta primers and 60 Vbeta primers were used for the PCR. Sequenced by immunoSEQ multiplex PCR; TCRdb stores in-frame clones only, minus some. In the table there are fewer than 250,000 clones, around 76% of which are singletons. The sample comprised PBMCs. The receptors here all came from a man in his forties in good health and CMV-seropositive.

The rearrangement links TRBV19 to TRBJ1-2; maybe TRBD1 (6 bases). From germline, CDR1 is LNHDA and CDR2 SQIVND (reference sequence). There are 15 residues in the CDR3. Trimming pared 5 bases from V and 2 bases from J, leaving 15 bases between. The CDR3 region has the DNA TGTGCCAGTAGTTCACAGACAGGCGCAAACTATGGCTACACCTTC. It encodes CASSSQTGANYGYTF.

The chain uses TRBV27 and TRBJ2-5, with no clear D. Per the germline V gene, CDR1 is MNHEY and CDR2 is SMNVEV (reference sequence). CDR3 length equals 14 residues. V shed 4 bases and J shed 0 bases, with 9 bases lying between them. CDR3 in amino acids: CASSSPPDQETQYF. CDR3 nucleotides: TGTGCCAGCAGTTCTCCCCCAGACCAAGAGACCCAGTACTTC.

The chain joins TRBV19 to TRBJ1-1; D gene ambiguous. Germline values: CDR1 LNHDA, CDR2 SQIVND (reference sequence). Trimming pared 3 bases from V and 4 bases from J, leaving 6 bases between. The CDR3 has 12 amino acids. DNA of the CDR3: TGTGCCAGTAGTATTTCGAGCACTGAAGCTTTCTTT. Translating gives CASSISSTEAFF. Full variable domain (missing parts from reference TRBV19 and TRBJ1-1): DGGITQSPKYLFRKEGQNVTLSCEQNLNHDAMYWYRQDPGQGLRLIYYSQIVNDFQKGDIAEGYSVSREKKESFPLTVTSAQKNPTAFYLCASSISSTEAFFGQGTRLTVV.

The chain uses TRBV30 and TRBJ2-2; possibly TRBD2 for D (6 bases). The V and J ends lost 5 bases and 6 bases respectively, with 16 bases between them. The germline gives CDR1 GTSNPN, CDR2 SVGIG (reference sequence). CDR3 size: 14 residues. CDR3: CAWDPEASAGELFF. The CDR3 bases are TGTGCCTGGGATCCGGAGGCTAGCGCCGGGGAGCTGTTTTTT.

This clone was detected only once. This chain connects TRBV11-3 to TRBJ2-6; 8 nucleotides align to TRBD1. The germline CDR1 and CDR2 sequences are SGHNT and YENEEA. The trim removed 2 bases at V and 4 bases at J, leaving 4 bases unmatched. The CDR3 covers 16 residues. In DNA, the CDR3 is TGTGCCAGCAGCTTAAACAGGGGGTCGGGGGCCAACGTCCTGACTTTC. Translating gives CASSLNRGSGANVLTF.

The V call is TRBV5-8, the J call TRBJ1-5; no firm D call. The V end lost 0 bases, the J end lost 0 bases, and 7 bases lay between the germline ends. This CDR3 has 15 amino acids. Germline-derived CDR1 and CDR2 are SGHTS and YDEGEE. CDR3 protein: CASSLDGYSNQPQHF. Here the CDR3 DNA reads TGTGCCAGCAGCTTGGACGGGTATAGCAATCAGCCCCAGCATTTT.

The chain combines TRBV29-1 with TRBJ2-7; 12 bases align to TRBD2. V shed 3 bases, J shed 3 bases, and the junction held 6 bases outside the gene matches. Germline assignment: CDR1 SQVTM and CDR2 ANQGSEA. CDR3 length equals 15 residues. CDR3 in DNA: TGCAGCGTTGATCTGACTAGCGGGAGTTACTACGAGCAGTACTTC. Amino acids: CSVDLTSGSYYEQYF.

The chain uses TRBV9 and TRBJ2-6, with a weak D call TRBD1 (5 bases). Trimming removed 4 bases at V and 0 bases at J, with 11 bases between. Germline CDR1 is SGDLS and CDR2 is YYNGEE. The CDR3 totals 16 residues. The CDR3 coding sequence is TGTGCCAGCAGCAAAGGGGTAGGCTCTGGGGCCAACGTCCTGACTTTC. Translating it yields CASSKGVGSGANVLTF.

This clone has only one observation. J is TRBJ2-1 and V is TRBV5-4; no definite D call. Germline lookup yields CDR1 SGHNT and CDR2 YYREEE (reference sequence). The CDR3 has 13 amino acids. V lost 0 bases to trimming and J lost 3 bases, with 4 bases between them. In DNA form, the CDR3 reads TGTGCCAGCAGCTTGGACGGCTACAATGAGCAGTTCTTC. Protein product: CASSLDGYNEQFF.

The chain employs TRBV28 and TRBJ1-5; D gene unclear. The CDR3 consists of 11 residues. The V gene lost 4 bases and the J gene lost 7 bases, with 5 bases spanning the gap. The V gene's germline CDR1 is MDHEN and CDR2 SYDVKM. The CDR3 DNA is TGTGCCAGCAGTTCGGGACAGCCCCAGCATTTT. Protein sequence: CASSSGQPQHF.

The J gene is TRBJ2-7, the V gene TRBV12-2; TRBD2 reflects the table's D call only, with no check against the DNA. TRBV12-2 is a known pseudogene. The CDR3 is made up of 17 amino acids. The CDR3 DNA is TGTGCAAGTCGCTTGAATGGGACTAGCGGGAGTCTATACGAGCAGTACGTC. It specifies CASRLNGTSGSLYEQYV.

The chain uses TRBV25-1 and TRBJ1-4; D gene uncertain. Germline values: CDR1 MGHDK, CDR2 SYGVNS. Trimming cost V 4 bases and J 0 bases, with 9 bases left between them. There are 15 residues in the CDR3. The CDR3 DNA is TGTGCCAGCAGTGCGGACTATGCAACTAATGAAAAACTGTTTTTT. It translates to CASSADYATNEKLFF.

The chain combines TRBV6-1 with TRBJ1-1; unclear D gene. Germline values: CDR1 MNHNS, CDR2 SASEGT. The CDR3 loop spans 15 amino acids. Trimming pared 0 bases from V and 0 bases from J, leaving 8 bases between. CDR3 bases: TGTGCCAGCAGTGAAGCTGCCACAATGAACACTGAAGCTTTCTTT. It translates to CASSEAATMNTEAFF.

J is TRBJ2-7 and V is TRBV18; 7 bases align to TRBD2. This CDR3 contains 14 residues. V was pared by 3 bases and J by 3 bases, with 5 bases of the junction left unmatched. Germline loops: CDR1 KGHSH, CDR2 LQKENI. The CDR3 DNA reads TGTGCCAGCTCACCGACTAGCCGCAACTACGAGCAGTACGTC. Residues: CASSPTSRNYEQYV.

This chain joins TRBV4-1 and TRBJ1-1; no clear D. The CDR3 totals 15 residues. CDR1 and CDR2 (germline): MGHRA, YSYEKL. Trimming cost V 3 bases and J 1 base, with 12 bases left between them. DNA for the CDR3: TGCGCCAGCAGCCATTCTAGGAACGGGAACACTGAAGCTTTCTTT. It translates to CASSHSRNGNTEAFF.